Listed below are T cell receptor beta chains from one sample, sequenced in a study of blood T cell repertoires in COVID-19. Method: immunoSEQ multiplex PCR; TCRdb's copy keeps in-frame clones and lacks some. This table holds almost 500,000 clones, roughly nine tenths found once. Input material: PBMCs or T cells enriched from blood (not recorded which). The receptors originated from a woman aged 55-69 years who had recovered from COVID-19. The CDR3 runs from the conserved cysteine through the conserved F or W.

j_call v_call cdr3_aa
TRBJ2-1 TRBV7-9 CASSLESGRLHNEQFF
TRBJ1-2 TRBV5-1 CASSATTGALNYGYTF
TRBJ1-6 TRBV10-3 CAISPPPGAGISPLHF
TRBJ2-3 TRBV10-2 CASRDPGGPADTQYF
TRBJ1-6 TRBV2 CASRRQNSPLHF
TRBJ2-3 TRBV3-1/TRBV3-2 CASSHGGTDTQYF
TRBJ2-2 TRBV7-9 CASSPRTGGGELFF
TRBJ1-1 TRBV30 CAYSWTGRGAEAFF
TRBJ2-2 TRBV18 CASSQRDTGELFF
TRBJ2-1 TRBV5-4 CASSLASGGASSEQFF
TRBJ1-1 TRBV19 CASSIFRGRRTNTEAFF
TRBJ2-1 TRBV7-2 CASSGRAGSSYNEQFF
TRBJ1-5 TRBV12-3/TRBV12-4 CASTAQGNQPQHF
TRBJ2-4 TRBV7-2 CASSPMEEGINIQYF
TRBJ2-3 TRBV5-1 CASSLPMTGTSTDTQYF
TRBJ1-1 TRBV18 CASSPPGQANTEAFF
TRBJ2-5 TRBV6-5 CASTLSGGAQETQYF
TRBJ1-1 TRBV2 CASSDRQGLNTEAFF
TRBJ1-4 TRBV18 CASSRIIRDRGFRSEKLFF
TRBJ1-2 TRBV27 CASSPGSGVGYTF
TRBJ1-1 TRBV5-1 CASSPNAQGGNTEAFF
TRBJ1-3 TRBV5-7 CASSSPNHRVWENTIYF
TRBJ1-2 TRBV2 CASTPYRANLGYTF
TRBJ1-4 TRBV10-3 CAIARAPKEKLFF
TRBJ2-1 TRBV14 CASSQRHLNNEQFF
TRBJ2-1 TRBV4-1 CASSLDPGTASYNEQFF
TRBJ2-3 TRBV9 CASTSVVGQGADTQYF
TRBJ2-2 TRBV6-6 CASSRRTSGVTTNTGELFF
TRBJ1-5 TRBV10-1 CASSESLDRELNF
TRBJ1-2 TRBV6-5 CASSAEGQGDYGYTF
TRBJ1-2 TRBV20-1 CSASYRRGYTF
TRBJ1-1 TRBV7-9 CASSLMTAGDTEAFF
TRBJ1-4 TRBV27 CASSRRQGDEKLFF
TRBJ1-2 TRBV12-3/TRBV12-4 CASSRVSGGYTF
TRBJ1-1 TRBV7-7 CASSQTGVHTEAFF
TRBJ2-3 TRBV9 CASSAQGASSTDTQYF
TRBJ2-5 TRBV6-1 CASSGPWDSRRETQYF
TRBJ1-2 TRBV19 CASSIARFSYTF
TRBJ1-4 TRBV3-1/TRBV3-2 CASSQTGSTNEKLFF
TRBJ2-7 TRBV10-3 CAISPGQGTYEQYF
TRBJ2-2 TRBV9 CASSVLEGRGTGELFF
TRBJ2-3 TRBV7-6 CASSLGASGGYTQYF
TRBJ2-7 TRBV5-6 CASSQGQGMSREYF
TRBJ2-7 TRBV11-2 CASSVLLGQRYYEQYF
TRBJ2-7 TRBV13 CASSFSQEGDEQYF
TRBJ1-6 TRBV4-2 CASSPTPNSPLHF
TRBJ1-2 TRBV27 CASSPRQGGYGYTF
TRBJ1-6 TRBV5-1 CASSLGQENSPLHF
TRBJ1-2 TRBV5-8 CASSSTGTYYGYTF
TRBJ1-1 TRBV5-4 CASSKQGPNTEAFF
TRBJ1-1 TRBV19 CASSSTTGGTEAFF
TRBJ1-5 TRBV19 CASSILQGQAFNQPQHF
TRBJ2-3 TRBV24-1 CATSDRQGMDTQYF
TRBJ2-2 TRBV11-3 CASSPGGAGELFF
TRBJ2-7 TRBV7-6 CASSPRGGAYEQYF
TRBJ1-5 TRBV5-1 CASSSIDRNHQPQHF
TRBJ2-1 TRBV2 CATERGGSDNEQFF
TRBJ2-1 TRBV29-1 CSVLLEISYNEQFF
TRBJ1-5 TRBV7-9 CASSQSNQPQHF